The clone carrying this TCR beta chain was recorded many times. Its antigen is currently unknown. Combining iRepertoire HTBI primers with Arm-PCR of CDR3 regions, the authors built TCR beta libraries. TCRdb called the multiplex PCR reads again in MiXCR, with one record for every CDR3 protein. This table has 600,000 to 850,000 distinct CDR3 sequences, approximately 31% appearing once. These data come from a study of regulatory T cells in long-lasting Graves disease. Germline assignment: CDR1 SNHLY and CDR2 FYNNEI. This CDR3 comprises 14 residues. V was cut by 2 bases and J by 3 bases, with 8 bases left in between. General observations from the study: In persistent patients, shared public clonotypes (2,741) outnumbered those in new patients (approximately 940).

Time point noted: persistent/refractory GD, antithyroid drugs over 5 years with positive TRAb. Extracted PBMC RNA gave rise to the TCR library. This specimen was peripheral blood mononuclear cells (PBMCs), taken when the disease was refractory, from a patient treated with antithyroid drugs. V and J are TRBV2 and TRBJ1-3; a weak D match, TRBD1 (5 bases). The TCR originated in a female donor with Graves disease. The CDR3 nucleotides read TGTGCCAGCAGTGAACAGGGTGTTGGAAACACCATATATTTT. It encodes CASSEQGVGNTIYF.